The source of this T cell receptor beta chain is a study of blood T cell repertoires in COVID-19. Study in general: There were acute and convalescent COVID-19 samples, and they came from the United States, Italy and Spain.

Germline lookup yields CDR1 SGDLS and CDR2 YYNGEE. After removal of 6 bases from V and 8 bases from J, the junction contained 11 bases not matched to a gene. This CDR3 region has 15 residues. Authors' analysis steps: The authors estimated nucleated cell counts from reference gene primer amplification. Profiling relied on immunoSEQ multiplex PCR, and the TCRdb table lists in-frame clones only, not all of them. The V and J calls and clone size were taken over from that table, and D and trimming were inferred from the DNA. The data hold hundreds of thousands of clones, with approximately 84% observed a single time.

This TCR came from a woman aged 80 or over with acute or convalescent COVID-19. Sequences were obtained from peripheral blood. V gene TRBV9 combines with J gene TRBJ1-1; TRBD1 matches 12 bases. The chain's CDR3 is CASKGIPGQGAEAFF. As DNA, the CDR3 is TGTGCCAGCAAAGGTATTCCGGGACAGGGGGCGGAAGCTTTCTTT.